These T cell receptor beta chains were read from a single sample in a study of T cell responses to AZD1222 COVID-19 vaccine. Clones were sequenced by immunoSEQ multiplex PCR, and TCRdb holds only the in-frame ones, with some missing. The table shows about 160,000 clones, with roughly 86% occurring only once. The specimen comprised peripheral blood, sampled on day 0 of AZD1222 vaccination. The receptors stem from an adult in good health. CDR3s include the opening cysteine and the closing phenylalanine or tryptophan. A D gene is named only where the DNA matches it firmly. Size tells how often a clone was seen (once, few, many) or the class of an expanded clone, and some rows leave it out.

j_gene	abundance	d_gene	v_gene	CDR3nt	CDR3aa
TRBJ1-1	-	-	TRBV6-2/TRBV6-3	TGTGCCAGCAGTCTCGCCAGGAACACTGAAGCTTTCTTT	CASSLARNTEAFF
TRBJ1-5	-	TRBD1	TRBV19	TGTGCCAGTAGCGAACGGGGACATACAGGGGATAGCAATCAGCCCCAGCATTTT	CASSERGHTGDSNQPQHF
TRBJ2-4	-	TRBD1	TRBV5-4	TGTGCCAGCAGCATCCGGACAGGGGCAGACATTCAGTACTTC	CASSIRTGADIQYF
TRBJ2-1	-	TRBD2	TRBV27	TGTGCCAGCAGTCCCGCCGGGACTAGTTCTCCCTATGAGCAGTTCTTC	CASSPAGTSSPYEQFF
TRBJ1-2	-	TRBD1	TRBV14	TGTGCCAGCAGCTCGGCCTTAAGGGGGCCCTATGGCTACACCTTC	CASSSALRGPYGYTF
TRBJ2-7	-	TRBD1	TRBV2	TGTGCCAGCAGGAGAGACAGGGGTTCCTACGAGCAGTACTTC	CASRRDRGSYEQYF
TRBJ1-2	-	-	TRBV28	TGTGCCAGCAGTTCGGTGAATACAATCGATGGCTACACCTTC	CASSSVNTIDGYTF
TRBJ2-3	few	-	TRBV12-2	TGTGCAAGTCGCTTAGAAGCGACTAGCGGGGGGGCCGGTACAGATACGCAGTATTTT	CASRLEATSGGAGTDTQYF
TRBJ1-2	-	TRBD1	TRBV10-2	TGCGCCAGCAATTCCGGACAGGGACACTATGGCTACACCTTC	CASNSGQGHYGYTF
TRBJ1-4	-	-	TRBV4-3	TGCGCCAGCAGCCAAGTCGGGGGTTCTAATGAAAAACTGTTTTTT	CASSQVGGSNEKLFF
TRBJ2-3	once	-	TRBV27	TGTGCCAGCAGTCAGCAGCGGACCTACACAGATACGCAGTATTTT	CASSQQRTYTDTQYF
TRBJ2-5	-	TRBD1	TRBV5-5	TGTGCCAGCAGCTTGGGGGACAGGAGTCAAGAGACCCAGTACTTC	CASSLGDRSQETQYF
TRBJ2-1	-	-	TRBV6-5	TGTGCCAGCAGTTACATGTCTGGCTCCTACAATGAGCAGTTCTTC	CASSYMSGSYNEQFF
TRBJ1-2	once	-	TRBV19	TGTGCCAGTCACGAGGCAGGTCAGGAAACCTTCTATGGCTACACCTTC	CASHEAGQETFYGYTF
TRBJ1-3	-	-	TRBV5-1	TGCGCCAGCAGCCCGGGACGGCTCTCTGGAAACACCATATATTTT	CASSPGRLSGNTIYF
TRBJ1-2	-	TRBD1	TRBV7-8	TGTGCCAGCAGCTTGGGACAGGGCAATAACTATGGCTACACCTTC	CASSLGQGNNYGYTF
TRBJ2-1	-	-	TRBV7-3	TGTGCCAGCAGCTTGGGTTTAGAAGACGAGCAGTTCTTC	CASSLGLEDEQFF
TRBJ2-7	-	-	TRBV29-1	TGCAGCGTTGAAATACCGCACTCCTACGAGCAGTACTTC	CSVEIPHSYEQYF
TRBJ1-1	-	-	TRBV11-1	TGTGCCAGCAGCTTAGCTGGACAGCAGAACACTGAAGCTTTCTTT	CASSLAGQQNTEAFF